The 22 T cell receptor beta chains presented below share a single source sample, sequenced in a study of T cell repertoires in aging, cancer and after chemotherapy. TCR beta rearrangements were amplified from peripheral blood genomic DNA. Rearranged V-D-J TRB sequences were amplified with a mixed TRB-A/B primer pool. TCRdb analysed the multiplex PCR reads with MiXCR anew, one entry per CDR3 protein. Here the sample spans approximately 6,600 distinct CDR3 sequences, about 30% being singletons. The sample was blood. The receptors stem from a human donor with a blood cancer. The donor label of this sample is uncertain.

This clonotype was observed a handful of times. V is TRBV15 and J is TRBJ2-7; D uncertain. CDR3 length equals 12 residues. Germline assignment: CDR1 LNHNV and CDR2 YYDKDF (reference sequence). V lost 2 bases and J 1 base, leaving 3 bases between the germline ends. CDR3 sequence: CATSRNSYEQYF. The CDR3, as DNA: TGTGCCACCAGCAGAAATTCCTACGAGCAGTACTTC.

The gene calls are TRBV5-1 and TRBJ1-5, with 7 positions matching TRBD1. CDR3 length: 16 amino acids. J lost 5 bases, V lost 4 bases, and 12 bases had no gene match. Germline V CDR1 and CDR2: SGHRS, YFSETQ. CDR3 sequence reads: CASSPATTGVYQPQHF. CDR3 sequence (DNA): TGCGCCAGCAGCCCGGCCACTACAGGGGTCTATCAGCCCCAGCATTTT.

The rearrangement links TRBV24-1 to TRBJ2-1, with TRBD2 matching 9 bases. The junction had 4 bases not matched to a gene; V was cut back by 4 bases and J by 1 base. Germline V CDR1 and CDR2: KGHDR, SFDVKD. This CDR3 is built from 16 residues. DNA for the CDR3: TGTGCCACCAGTGACGCTAGCGGGGCATCCTACAATGAGCAGTTCTTC. Protein sequence: CATSDASGASYNEQFF.

The DNA of the CDR3 is TGTGCCAGCAGCCGAGGGACAGGGACCTACGAGCAGTACTTC. It translates to CASSRGTGTYEQYF. V usage is TRBV6-5 and J usage is TRBJ2-7, with 9 positions matching TRBD1. The CDR3 runs 14 residues. Germline CDR1 and CDR2: MNHEY and SVGAGI. J lost 2 bases, V lost 6 bases, and 5 bases had no gene match.

V is TRBV7-9 and J is TRBJ2-5, with TRBD2 matching 10 bases. Germline trimming cut 1 base from V and 5 bases from J; bases unmatched to any gene: 19. This CDR3 has 20 amino acids. From germline, CDR1 is SEHNR and CDR2 FQNEAQ (reference sequence). The CDR3 bases are TGTGCCAGCAGCTTAGAATCATCAAGGCGAGCGGGGGGGCCGGGGGAGACCCAGTACTTC. Its protein is CASSLESSRRAGGPGETQYF. Looking up the rest from reference TRBV7-9 and TRBJ2-5 gives the full variable domain: DTGVSQNPRHKITKRGQNVTFRCDPISEHNRLYWYRQTLGQGPEFLTYFQNEAQLEKSRLLSDRFSAERPKGSFSTLEIQRTEQGDSAMYLCASSLESSRRAGGPGETQYFGPGTRLLVL.

This clonotype came up a few times. The chain couples TRBV15 to TRBJ1-1; D remains unclear. Trimming took 5 bases from V and 1 from J, leaving 5 bases between them. Germline assignment: CDR1 LNHNV and CDR2 YYDKDF (reference sequence). CDR3 size: 12 residues. In DNA form, the CDR3 reads TGTGCCACCAGCTCGGGGAACACTGAAGCTTTCTTT. Translation gives CATSSGNTEAFF.

The V and J genes are TRBV20-1 and TRBJ2-2; a possible D gene is TRBD1 (6 bases). Between the trimmed V and J ends, which lost 6 bases and 3 bases, there was a span of 11 bases. The CDR3 length is 13 residues. Germline V gives CDR1 DFQATT, CDR2 SNEGSKA (reference sequence). The CDR3 bases are TGCAGTGCCCTGGGACAATACACCGGGGAGCTGTTTTTT. Its protein product is CSALGQYTGELFF.

The chain carries TRBV27 and TRBJ2-5; possible D gene TRBD1, 6 bases. The CDR3 extends over 13 amino acids. The V gene's germline CDR1 is MNHEY and CDR2 SMNVEV (reference sequence). Trimming stripped 6 bases from V and 5 bases from J, with 13 bases between. The CDR3: CASRQGRWETQYF. DNA for the CDR3: TGTGCCAGCAGACAGGGAAGGTGGGAGACCCAGTACTTC.

The chain recombines TRBV18 with TRBJ2-3; the D gene is possibly TRBD1 (6 bases). From germline, CDR1 is KGHSH and CDR2 LQKENI. The length of the CDR3 is 15 residues. Trimming cost V 2 bases and J 4 bases, with 13 bases left between them. The CDR3 coding sequence is TGTGCCAGCTCACCAGACAGGCGAGCAGCAGATACGCAGTATTTT. It is translated as CASSPDRRAADTQYF.

The V and J genes are TRBV7-9 and TRBJ2-1; D might be TRBD2 (6 bases). Germline V lookup: CDR1 SEHNR, CDR2 FQNEAQ (reference sequence). V lost 8 bases to trimming and J lost 0 bases, with 17 bases between them. The CDR3 is 16 residues long. CDR3 in amino acids: CASGDGAGSSYNEQFF. In DNA form, the CDR3 reads TGTGCCAGCGGCGACGGGGCGGGGAGCTCCTACAATGAGCAGTTCTTC.

J is TRBJ1-6 and V is TRBV10-2, with D tentatively TRBD1 (6 bases). Germline CDR1 reads WSHSY; CDR2 reads SAAADI. The CDR3 is 13 amino acids. Trimming took off 3 bases at V and 10 bases at J, with 10 bases between the two ends. For the CDR3, the DNA is TGCGCCAGCAGTGACAGGGGAACATCACCCCTCCACTTT. This gives the protein CASSDRGTSPLHF.

The V call is TRBV20-1, the J call TRBJ2-3; D may be TRBD1 or TRBD2 (5 bases each). Germline V gene lookup returns CDR1 DFQATT and CDR2 SNEGSKA (reference sequence). The CDR3 covers 13 residues. The chain's CDR3 is CTPVGVLTDTQYF. CDR3 in DNA: TGCACACCGGTGGGGGTACTGACAGATACGCAGTATTTT.

By share, this clonotype ranks as medium-sized. This chain joins TRBV6-5 and TRBJ2-2; the D call may be TRBD1 or TRBD2 (7 bases each). This CDR3 is built from 15 residues. Trimming pared 4 bases from V and 5 bases from J, leaving 14 bases between. Germline CDR1 and CDR2: MNHEY and SVGAGI. The CDR3 here is CASSLGGGATGELFF. The CDR3, as DNA: TGTGCCAGCAGTTTGGGAGGGGGCGCGACCGGGGAGCTGTTTTTT.

The chain couples TRBV5-1 to TRBJ2-2; D call uncertain. The germline CDR1 and CDR2 sequences are SGHRS and YFSETQ. V dropped 0 bases and J dropped 6 bases, with 6 bases sitting between them. CDR3 length: 13 amino acids. CDR3 protein: CASSLDGAGELFF. CDR3 nucleotides: TGCGCCAGCAGCTTGGATGGGGCCGGGGAGCTGTTTTTT. Variable domain in full (rest from reference TRBV5-1 and TRBJ2-2): KAGVTQTPRYLIKTRGQQVTLSCSPISGHRSVSWYQQTPGQGLQFLFEYFSETQRNKGNFPGRFSGRQFSNSRSEMNVSTLELGDSALYLCASSLDGAGELFFGEGSRLTVL.

This clonotype was seen a few times. The chain joins TRBV12-3 or TRBV12-4 to TRBJ2-3; possibly TRBD1 or TRBD2 for D (5 bases each). This CDR3 has 14 amino acids. Trimming removed 6 bases from V and 3 bases from J, with 13 bases in between. The CDR3 here is CASSYGTDTDTQYF. In DNA, the CDR3 is TGTGCCAGCAGCTACGGGACCGATACAGATACGCAGTATTTT.

This chain connects TRBV12-3 or TRBV12-4 to TRBJ2-1; D not resolved. The CDR3 covers 14 residues. V was pared by 7 bases and J by 7 bases, with 17 bases between. DNA of the CDR3: TGTGCCAGCACAATTATGCCGAGTGGAAATGAGCAGTTCTTC. Residues: CASTIMPSGNEQFF.

The chain carries TRBV18 and TRBJ1-2; D remains ambiguous. The CDR3 is 14 residues long. V was pared by 2 bases and J by 4 bases, with 11 bases between. The germline V gene encodes CDR1 KGHSH and CDR2 LQKENI. The CDR3 loop reads CASSPGLTLYGYTF. CDR3 bases: TGTGCCAGCTCACCAGGTCTTACCCTCTATGGCTACACCTTC.

This clonotype rates as medium-sized (0.01 to 0.1%). The V gene is TRBV29-1, the J gene TRBJ2-2, with TRBD2 matching 7 bases. The V segment lost 6 bases and the J segment 0 bases; nucleotides outside the gene matches: 4. The CDR3 has 14 residues. Per the germline V gene, CDR1 is SQVTM and CDR2 is ANQGSEA. The CDR3 DNA is TGCAGCGTACGTGGGGGGGCGAACACCGGGGAGCTGTTTTTT. Translated, it gives CSVRGGANTGELFF.

The V call is TRBV6-5, the J call TRBJ2-2, with 8 bases identical to TRBD1. CDR1 is MNHEY, CDR2 SVGAGI, per germline. Germline trimming cut 5 bases from V and 7 bases from J; bases unmatched to any gene: 12. This CDR3 is built from 16 residues. Written as DNA, the CDR3 is TGTGCCAGCAGTCTAGACCAGGGGGCGCAACTCGGGGAGCTGTTTTTT. It encodes CASSLDQGAQLGELFF.

In this sample, this clonotype turned up a few times. This chain connects TRBV5-6 to TRBJ2-3, with no clear D. Trimming shortened V by 7 bases and J by 0 bases, and 21 bases separated the two germline ends. The CDR3 loop spans 17 amino acids. Germline values: CDR1 SGHDT, CDR2 YYEEEE. The CDR3 sequence is CASLPGVTARSTDTQYF. The CDR3 DNA is TGTGCCAGCCTTCCCGGCGTAACTGCTCGGAGCACAGATACGCAGTATTTT. Full variable domain (missing parts from reference TRBV5-6 and TRBJ2-3): DAGVTQSPTHLIKTRGQQVTLRCSPKSGHDTVSWYQQALGQGPQFIFQYYEEEERQRGNFPDRFSGHQFPNYSSELNVNALLLGDSALYLCASLPGVTARSTDTQYFGPGTRLTVL.

CDR3 DNA: TGTGCCAGCGCCTGGAGGAACACCGGGGAGCTGTTTTTT. Residues: CASAWRNTGELFF. The genes are TRBV12-3 or TRBV12-4 and TRBJ2-2; D gene unclear. The V end was cut by 8 bases, the J end by 1 base, with 8 bases between. The CDR3 is 13 residues long.

The sample holds many counts of this clonotype. The chain has TRBV27 and TRBJ2-3, with D perhaps TRBD2 (6 bases). Trimming took off 4 bases at V and 10 bases at J, with 18 bases between the two ends. CDR1 and CDR2 (germline): MNHEY, SMNVEV (reference sequence). This CDR3 contains 14 residues. The CDR3 DNA is TGTGCCAGCAGTTCCTCGATGGCGGGGTTGGCGCAGTATTTT. Translated, it gives CASSSSMAGLAQYF.